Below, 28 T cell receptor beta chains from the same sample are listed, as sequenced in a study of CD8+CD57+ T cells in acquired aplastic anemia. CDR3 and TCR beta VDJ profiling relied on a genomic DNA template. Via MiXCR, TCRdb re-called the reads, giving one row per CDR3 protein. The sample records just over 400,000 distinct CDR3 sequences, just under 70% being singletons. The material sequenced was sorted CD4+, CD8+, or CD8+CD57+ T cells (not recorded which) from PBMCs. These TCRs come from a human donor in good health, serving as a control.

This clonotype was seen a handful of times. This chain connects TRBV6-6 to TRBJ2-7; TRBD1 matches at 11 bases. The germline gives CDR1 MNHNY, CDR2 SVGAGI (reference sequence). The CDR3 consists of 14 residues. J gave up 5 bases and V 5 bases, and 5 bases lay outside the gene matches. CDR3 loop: CASSEGQGVDEQYF. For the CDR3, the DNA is TGTGCCAGCAGTGAGGGACAGGGGGTCGACGAGCAGTACTTC.

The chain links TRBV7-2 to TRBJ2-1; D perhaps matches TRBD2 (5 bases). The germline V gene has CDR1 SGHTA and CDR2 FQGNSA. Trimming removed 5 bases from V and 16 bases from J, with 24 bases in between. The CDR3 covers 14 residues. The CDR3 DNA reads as TGTGCCAGCAGCCGAAACCGGAACTATGACTACAACTTCTTC. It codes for CASSRNRNYDYNFF.

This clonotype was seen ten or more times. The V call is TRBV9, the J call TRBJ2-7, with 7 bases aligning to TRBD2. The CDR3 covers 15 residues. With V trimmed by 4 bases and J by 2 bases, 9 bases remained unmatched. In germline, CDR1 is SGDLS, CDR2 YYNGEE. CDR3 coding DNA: TGTGCCAGCAGCAGAAGCGGGGCTGTTCCCTACGAGCAGTACTTC. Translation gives CASSRSGAVPYEQYF.

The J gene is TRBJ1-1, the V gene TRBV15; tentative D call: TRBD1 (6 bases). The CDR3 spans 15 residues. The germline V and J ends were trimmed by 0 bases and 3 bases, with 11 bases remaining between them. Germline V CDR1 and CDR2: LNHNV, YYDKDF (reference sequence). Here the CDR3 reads CATSRDLQGDTEAFF. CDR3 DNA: TGTGCCACCAGCAGAGATTTACAGGGTGACACTGAAGCTTTCTTT.

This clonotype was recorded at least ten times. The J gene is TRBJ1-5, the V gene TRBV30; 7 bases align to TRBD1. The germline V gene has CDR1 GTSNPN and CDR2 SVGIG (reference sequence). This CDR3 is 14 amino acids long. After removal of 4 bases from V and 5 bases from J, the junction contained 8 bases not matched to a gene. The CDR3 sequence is CAWTQGNGDQPQHF. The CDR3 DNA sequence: TGTGCCTGGACACAGGGGAACGGAGATCAGCCCCAGCATTTT.

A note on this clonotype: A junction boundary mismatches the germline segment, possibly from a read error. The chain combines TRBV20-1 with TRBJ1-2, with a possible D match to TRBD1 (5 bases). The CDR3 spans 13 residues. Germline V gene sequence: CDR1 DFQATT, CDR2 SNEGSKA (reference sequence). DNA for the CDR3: TGCAGCGCTGGCGGGACTGGCGGCTATCGCTACACCTTC. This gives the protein CSAGGTGGYRYTF.

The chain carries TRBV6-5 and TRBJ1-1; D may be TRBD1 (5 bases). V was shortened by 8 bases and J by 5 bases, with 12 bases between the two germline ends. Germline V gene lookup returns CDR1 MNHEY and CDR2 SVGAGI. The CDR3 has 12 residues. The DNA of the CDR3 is TGTGCCAGCCCCCAGGGTTTTACTGAAGCTTTCTTT. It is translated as CASPQGFTEAFF.

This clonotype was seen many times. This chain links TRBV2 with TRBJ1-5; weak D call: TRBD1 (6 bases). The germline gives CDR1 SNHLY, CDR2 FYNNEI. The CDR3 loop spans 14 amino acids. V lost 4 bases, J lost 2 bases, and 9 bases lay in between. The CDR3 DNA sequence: TGTGCCAGCAGTGGGGGGGGCGGCAATCAGCCCCAGCATTTT. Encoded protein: CASSGGGGNQPQHF.

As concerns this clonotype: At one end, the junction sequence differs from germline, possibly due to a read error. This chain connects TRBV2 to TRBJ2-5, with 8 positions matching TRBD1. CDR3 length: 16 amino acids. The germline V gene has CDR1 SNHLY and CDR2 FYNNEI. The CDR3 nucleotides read TGTGCCAGCAGCTTGGGGACAGGCCCCACGGAGCCGACGCATTTTTTC. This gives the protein CASSLGTGPTEPTHFF.

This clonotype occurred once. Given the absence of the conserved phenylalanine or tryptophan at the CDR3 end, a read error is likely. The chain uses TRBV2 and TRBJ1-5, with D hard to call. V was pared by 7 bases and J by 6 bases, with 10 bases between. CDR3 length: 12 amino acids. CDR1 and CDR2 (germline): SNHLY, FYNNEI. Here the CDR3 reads CASKSEGQPQHH. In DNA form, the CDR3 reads TGTGCCAGCAAGTCAGAGGGTCAGCCCCAGCATCAT.

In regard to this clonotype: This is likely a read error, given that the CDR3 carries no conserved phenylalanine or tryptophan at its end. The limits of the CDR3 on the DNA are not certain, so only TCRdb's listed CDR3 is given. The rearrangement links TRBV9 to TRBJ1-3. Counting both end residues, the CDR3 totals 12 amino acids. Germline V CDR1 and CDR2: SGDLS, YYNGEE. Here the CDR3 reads CASSALGNNIEA.

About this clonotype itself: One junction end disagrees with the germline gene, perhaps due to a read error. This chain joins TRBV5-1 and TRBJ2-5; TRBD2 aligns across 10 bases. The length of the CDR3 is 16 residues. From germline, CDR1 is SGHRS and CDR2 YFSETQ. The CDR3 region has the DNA TGTGCCAGCAGCTTAAGGCCTAGCGGGAGTGGGGAGACCCAGTACTTC. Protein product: CASSLRPSGSGETQYF. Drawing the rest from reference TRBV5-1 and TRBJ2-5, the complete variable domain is KAGVTQTPRYLIKTRGQQVTLSCSPISGHRSVSWYQQTPGQGLQFLFEYFSETQRNKGNFPGRFSGRQFSNSRSEMNVSTLELGDSALYLCASSLRPSGSGETQYFGPGTRLLVL.

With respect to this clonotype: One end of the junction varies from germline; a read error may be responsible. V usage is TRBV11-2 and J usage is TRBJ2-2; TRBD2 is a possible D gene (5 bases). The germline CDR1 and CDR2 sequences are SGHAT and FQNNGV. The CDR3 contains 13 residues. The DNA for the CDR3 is TGTGCCAGCAGCCTAGACCTTGCCGGGGAGCAGTTTTTC. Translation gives CASSLDLAGEQFF.

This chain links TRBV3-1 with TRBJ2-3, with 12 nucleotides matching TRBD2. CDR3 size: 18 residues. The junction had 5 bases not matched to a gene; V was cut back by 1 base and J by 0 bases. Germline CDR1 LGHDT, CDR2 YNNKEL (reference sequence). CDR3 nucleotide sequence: TGTGCCAGCAGCCAAGTGTCAGGACTAGCGGGGAGCACAGATACGCAGTATTTT. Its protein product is CASSQVSGLAGSTDTQYF.

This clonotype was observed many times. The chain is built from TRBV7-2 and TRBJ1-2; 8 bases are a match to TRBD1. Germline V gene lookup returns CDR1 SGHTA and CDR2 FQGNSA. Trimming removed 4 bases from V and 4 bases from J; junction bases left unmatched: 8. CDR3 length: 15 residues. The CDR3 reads CASSSAPQGAYGYTF. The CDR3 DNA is TGTGCCAGCAGCTCAGCACCTCAGGGGGCCTATGGCTACACCTTC.

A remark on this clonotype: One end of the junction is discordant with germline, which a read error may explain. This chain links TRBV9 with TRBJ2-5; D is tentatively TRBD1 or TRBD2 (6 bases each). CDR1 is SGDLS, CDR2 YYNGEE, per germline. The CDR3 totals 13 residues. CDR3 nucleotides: TGTGCCAGCAGCGTACAGGGGTCAGGGACTGAAGACTTC. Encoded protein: CASSVQGSGTEDF.

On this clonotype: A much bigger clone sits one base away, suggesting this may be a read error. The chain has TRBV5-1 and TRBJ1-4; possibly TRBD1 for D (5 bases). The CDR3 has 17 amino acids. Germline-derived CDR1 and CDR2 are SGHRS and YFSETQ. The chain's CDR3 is CASSWRGGPATNERLFF. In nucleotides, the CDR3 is TGCGCCAGCAGCTGGCGGGGGGGACCAGCAACTAATGAAAGACTGTTTTTT.

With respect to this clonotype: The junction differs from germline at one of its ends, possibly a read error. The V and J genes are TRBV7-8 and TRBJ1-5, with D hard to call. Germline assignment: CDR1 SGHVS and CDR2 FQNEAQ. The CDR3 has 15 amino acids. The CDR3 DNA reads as TGTGCCACCAGCAGAGATCAAAACGATAATCAGCACCAGCATTTT. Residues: CATSRDQNDNQHQHF.

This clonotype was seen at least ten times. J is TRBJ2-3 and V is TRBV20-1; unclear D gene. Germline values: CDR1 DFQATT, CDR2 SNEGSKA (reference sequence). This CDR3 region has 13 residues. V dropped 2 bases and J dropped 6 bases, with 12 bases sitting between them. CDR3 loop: CSARIGFYDTQYF. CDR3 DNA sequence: TGCAGTGCTAGAATAGGATTTTACGATACGCAGTATTTT.

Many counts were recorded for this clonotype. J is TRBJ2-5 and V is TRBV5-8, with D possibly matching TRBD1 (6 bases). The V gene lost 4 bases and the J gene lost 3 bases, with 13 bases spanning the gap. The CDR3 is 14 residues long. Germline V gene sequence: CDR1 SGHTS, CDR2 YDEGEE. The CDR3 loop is CASSGGVAEETQYF. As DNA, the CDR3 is TGTGCCAGCAGCGGGGGCGTAGCAGAAGAGACCCAGTACTTC.

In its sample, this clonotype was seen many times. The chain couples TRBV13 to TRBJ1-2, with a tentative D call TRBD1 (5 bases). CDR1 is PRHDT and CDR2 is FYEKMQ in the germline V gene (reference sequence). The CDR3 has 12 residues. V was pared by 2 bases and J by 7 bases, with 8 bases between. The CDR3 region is CASSLNGGGYTF. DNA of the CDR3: TGTGCCAGCAGCTTAAATGGGGGTGGCTACACCTTC.

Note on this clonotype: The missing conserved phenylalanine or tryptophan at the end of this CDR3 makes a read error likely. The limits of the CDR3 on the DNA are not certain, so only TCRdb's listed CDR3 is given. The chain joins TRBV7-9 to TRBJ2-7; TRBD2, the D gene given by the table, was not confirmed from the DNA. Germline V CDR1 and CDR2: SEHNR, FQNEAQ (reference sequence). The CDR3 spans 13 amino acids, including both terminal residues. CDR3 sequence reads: CASSAALGQAYEQ.

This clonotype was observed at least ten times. The CDR3 DNA follows: TGTGCCAGCAGCCAAGGACGGTCCGAGACTGAAGCTTTCTTT. It translates to CASSQGRSETEAFF. J is TRBJ1-1 and V is TRBV3-1; no reliable D call. Trimming left V 1 base short and J 5 bases short, with 11 bases between. The length of the CDR3 is 14 residues. Per germline, CDR1 LGHDT and CDR2 YNNKEL (reference sequence).

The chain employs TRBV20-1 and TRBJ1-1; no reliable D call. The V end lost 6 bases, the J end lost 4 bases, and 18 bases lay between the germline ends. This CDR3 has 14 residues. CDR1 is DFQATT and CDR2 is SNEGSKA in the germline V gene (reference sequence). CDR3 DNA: TGCAGTGCCAACGGACGAGGACTGGCCACTGAAGCTTTCTTT. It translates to CSANGRGLATEAFF.

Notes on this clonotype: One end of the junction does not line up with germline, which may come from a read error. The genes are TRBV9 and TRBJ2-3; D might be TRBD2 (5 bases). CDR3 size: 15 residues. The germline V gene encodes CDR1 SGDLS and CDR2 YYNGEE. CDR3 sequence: CASSLEATGNHPQYF. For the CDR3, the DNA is TGCGCCAGCAGCTTGGAGGCGACTGGGAACCATCCGCAGTATTTT.

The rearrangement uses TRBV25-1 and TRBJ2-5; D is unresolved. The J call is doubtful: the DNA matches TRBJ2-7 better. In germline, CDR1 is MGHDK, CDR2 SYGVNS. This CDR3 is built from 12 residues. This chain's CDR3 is CASSIWGNEQYF. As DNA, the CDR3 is TGTGCCAGTAGTATCTGGGGAAACGAGCAGTACTTC.

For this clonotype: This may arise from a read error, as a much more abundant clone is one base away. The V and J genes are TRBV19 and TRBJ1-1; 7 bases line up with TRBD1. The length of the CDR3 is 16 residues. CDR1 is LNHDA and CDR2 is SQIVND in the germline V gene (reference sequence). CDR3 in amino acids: CASSRKPGGSNTEAFF. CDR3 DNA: TGTGCCAGCAGTAGGAAGCCAGGGGGATCGAACACTGAAGCTTTCTTT. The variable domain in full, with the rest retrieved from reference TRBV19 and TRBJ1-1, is DGGITQSPKYLFRKEGQNVTLSCEQNLNHDAMYWYRQDPGQGLRLIYYSQIVNDFQKGDIAEGYSVSREKKESFPLTVTSAQKNPTAFYLCASSRKPGGSNTEAFFGQGTRLTVV.

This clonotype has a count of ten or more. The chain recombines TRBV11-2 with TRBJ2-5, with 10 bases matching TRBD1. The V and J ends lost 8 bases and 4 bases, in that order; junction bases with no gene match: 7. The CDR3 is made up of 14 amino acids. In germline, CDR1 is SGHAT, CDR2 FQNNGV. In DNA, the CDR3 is TGTGCCAGCGGAACCGGGACAGGGGTAGAGACCCAGTACTTC. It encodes CASGTGTGVETQYF.